This T cell receptor beta chain was documented in a study of cytomegalovirus exposure and HLA in healthy donors. 60 Vbeta and 13 Jbeta primers were used in PCR. The method was immunoSEQ multiplex PCR; TCRdb's version includes in-frame clones alone and lacks a portion of them. The table shows 130,000 or so clones, with about four fifths occurring only once. Study-level results: Common viral pathogens seemed, in a later analysis, to connect with several of the most significant clusters.

For this clone: Antigen specificity is unknown.

This clonotype was obtained from a man aged 25-45 years in good health and CMV-seronegative. The sequenced sample was PBMCs.

CDR3 DNA: TGCGCCAGCAGCTTGGACTCTAGCGGGGGGCCTGACGGGGAGCTGTTTTTT. Protein sequence: CASSLDSSGGPDGELFF. The rearrangement uses TRBV5-1 and TRBJ2-2; 11 bases line up with TRBD2. Germline V CDR1 and CDR2: SGHRS, YFSETQ. The V gene end was trimmed by 0 bases and the J gene end by 7 bases; junction bases not matched to a gene: 8. This CDR3 spans 17 amino acids.